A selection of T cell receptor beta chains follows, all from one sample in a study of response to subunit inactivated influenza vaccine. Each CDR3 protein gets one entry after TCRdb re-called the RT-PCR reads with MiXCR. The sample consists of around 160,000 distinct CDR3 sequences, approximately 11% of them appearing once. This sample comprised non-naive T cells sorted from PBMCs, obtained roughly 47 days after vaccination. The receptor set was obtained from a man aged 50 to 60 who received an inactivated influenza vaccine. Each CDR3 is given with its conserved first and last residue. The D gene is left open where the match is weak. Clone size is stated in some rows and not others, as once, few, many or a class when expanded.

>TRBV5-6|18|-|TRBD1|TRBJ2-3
TGTGCCAGCAGCCGAACCTTTCCACAGGGGTCCAGCACAGATACGCAGTATTTT
CASSRTFPQGSSTDTQYF
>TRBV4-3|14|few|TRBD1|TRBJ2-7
TGCGCCAGCAGTCACAGGGGGCCGGGGGACGAGCAGTACTTC
CASSHRGPGDEQYF
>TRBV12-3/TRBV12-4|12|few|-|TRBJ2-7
TGTGCCAGCAGTCCGAGTGGGGGTATGGAGTACTTC
CASSPSGGMEYF
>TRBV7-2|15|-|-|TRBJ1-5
TGTGCCAGCAGACCCCGAGAGGGGGACAATCAGCCCCAGCATTTT
CASRPREGDNQPQHF
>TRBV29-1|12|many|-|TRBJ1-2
TGCAGCGTAACCGACGGTGACTATGGCTACACCTTC
CSVTDGDYGYTF
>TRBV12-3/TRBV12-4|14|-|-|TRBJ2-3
TGTGCCAGCACTCCCGCGACTGGCACAGATACGCAGTATTTT
CASTPATGTDTQYF
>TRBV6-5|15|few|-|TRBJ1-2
TGTGCCAGCAGTTACAGGCAGGGAGGGGCCTATGGCTACACCTTC
CASSYRQGGAYGYTF
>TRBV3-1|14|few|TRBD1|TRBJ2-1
TGTGCCAGCAGCCGGGACAGGGGTGGTTCTGAGCAGTTCTTC
CASSRDRGGSEQFF
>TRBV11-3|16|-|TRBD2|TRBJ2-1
TGTGCCAGCAGCTCCGGGACTAGCGGGAGGGCCGGGCGGCAGTTCTTC
CASSSGTSGRAGRQFF
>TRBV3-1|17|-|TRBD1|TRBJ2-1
TGTGCCAGCAGCCAACCTGGGACAGGGAAGGGTCGCAATGAGCAGTTCTTC
CASSQPGTGKGRNEQFF
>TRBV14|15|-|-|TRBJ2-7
TGTGCCAGCAGTGAAGTAGGACGGAATGTCTACGAGCAGTACTTC
CASSEVGRNVYEQYF
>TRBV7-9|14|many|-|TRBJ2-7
TGTGCCAGCAGCTTAGCTACAGGGCGCTACGAGCAGTACTTC
CASSLATGRYEQYF
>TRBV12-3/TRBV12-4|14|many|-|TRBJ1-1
TGTGCCAGCAGTTTGGGCAGCTGGGCCACTGAAGCTTTCTTT
CASSLGSWATEAFF
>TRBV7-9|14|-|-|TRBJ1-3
TGTGCCAGCAGCTTTAGTACCTCTGGAAACACCATATATTTT
CASSFSTSGNTIYF
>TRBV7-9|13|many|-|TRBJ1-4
TGTGCCAGCGATTTTGCAACTAATGAAAAACTGTTTTTT
CASDFATNEKLFF
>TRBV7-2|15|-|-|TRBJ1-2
TGTGCCAGCAGCCGTGACAGTCTAGCTAACTATGGCTACACCTTC
CASSRDSLANYGYTF
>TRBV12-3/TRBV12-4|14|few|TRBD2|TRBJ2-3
TGTGCCAGAAGGGGACTAGCGATAGCAGATACGCAGTATTTT
CARRGLAIADTQYF
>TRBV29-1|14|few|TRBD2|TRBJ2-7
TGCAGCGTTGTAGGGGCGGGAGGGCCGCACGAGCAGTACTTC
CSVVGAGGPHEQYF
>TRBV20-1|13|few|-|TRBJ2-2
TGCAGTGCTACCAAGACAGCCACCGGGGAGCTGTTTTTT
CSATKTATGELFF
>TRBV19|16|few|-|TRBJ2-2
TGTGCCAGTAGTACCCCGTTTGGGCCGAACACCGGGGAGCTGTTTTTT
CASSTPFGPNTGELFF
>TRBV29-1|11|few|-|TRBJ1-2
TGCAGCGTCGCGGACAGCTATGGCTACACCTTC
CSVADSYGYTF
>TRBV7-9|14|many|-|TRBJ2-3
TGTGCCAGCAGACCGACCGCGGGGTCCGATACGCAGTATTTT
CASRPTAGSDTQYF
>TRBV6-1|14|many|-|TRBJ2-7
TGTGCCAGCAGTGAAAGGGGGGGATCCTACGAGCAGTACTTC
CASSERGGSYEQYF
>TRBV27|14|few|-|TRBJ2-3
TGTGCCAGCAGTTTCGGCCGGGGCACAGATACGCAGTATTTT
CASSFGRGTDTQYF
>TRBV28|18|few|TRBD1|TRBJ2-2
TGTGCCAGCAGTTTGATGTGGACAGGCCAAGAAAACACCGGGGAGCTGTTTTTT
CASSLMWTGQENTGELFF
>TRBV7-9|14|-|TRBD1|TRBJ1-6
TGTGCCATCGGGCCGGGACAGGGGAATTCACCCCTCCACTTT
CAIGPGQGNSPLHF
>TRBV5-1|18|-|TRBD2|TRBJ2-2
TGCGCCAGCAGCCGGACTAGCGGGGGGGTAACGGACACCGGGGAGCTGTTTTTT
CASSRTSGGVTDTGELFF
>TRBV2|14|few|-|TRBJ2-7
TGTGCCAGCAGTGAAAACCCCCTTCCCCACGAGCAGTACTTC
CASSENPLPHEQYF
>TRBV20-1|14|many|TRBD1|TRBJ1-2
TGCAGTGCCAGCGGGACAGCTGCTAACTATGGCTACACCTTC
CSASGTAANYGYTF
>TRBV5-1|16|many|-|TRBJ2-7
TGCGCCAGCAGCTCCCAAGGAGGCAGGGGAGACTACGAGCAGTACTTC
CASSSQGGRGDYEQYF
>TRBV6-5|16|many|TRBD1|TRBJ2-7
TGTGCCAGCAGTTACTCCCAGGGGGCCTCATCCTACGAGCAGTACTTC
CASSYSQGASSYEQYF
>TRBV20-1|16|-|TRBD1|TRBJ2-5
TGCAGTGCTAGAGATGTTAAGGGGGCGTCGGAAGAGACCCAGTACTTC
CSARDVKGASEETQYF
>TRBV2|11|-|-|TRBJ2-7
TGTGCCTCGGGCACTACCTACGAGCAGTACTTC
CASGTTYEQYF
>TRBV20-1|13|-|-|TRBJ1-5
TGCAGTGCTATAGGGGTATCAAATCAGCCCCAGCATTTT
CSAIGVSNQPQHF
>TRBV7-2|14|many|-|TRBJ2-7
TGTGCCAGCAGCTTAGTGGCGGGTACCTACGAGCAGTACTTC
CASSLVAGTYEQYF
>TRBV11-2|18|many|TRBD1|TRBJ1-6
TGTGCCAGCAGCTCCCGGACAGGGGTGTGGTACCATAATTCACCCCTCCACTTT
CASSSRTGVWYHNSPLHF
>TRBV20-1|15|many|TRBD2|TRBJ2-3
TGCAGTGCTCGGAGGGAGGGTTCTAGCACAGATACGCAGTATTTT
CSARREGSSTDTQYF
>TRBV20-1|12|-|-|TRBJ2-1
TGCAGTGCTAGGTTACAGTACAATGAGCAGTTCTTC
CSARLQYNEQFF